Listed below are T cell receptor beta chains from one sample, sequenced in a study of T cells in Graves' hyperthyroidism and ophthalmopathy. Via MiXCR, TCRdb re-called the multiplex PCR reads, giving one row per CDR3 protein. The data show under 350,000 distinct CDR3 sequences, with around a quarter seen just once and over 25% held by the top ten. The sequenced sample consisted of blood. The receptors derive from a man in his forties or fifties with Graves' hyperthyroidism that later progressed to Graves' ophthalmopathy. Both conserved end residues are part of each CDR3. The order of the fields is V gene, clone size, J gene, D gene, CDR3 protein, CDR3 DNA. The D gene is left open where the match is weak. Not all rows give a size; the values are once, few, many and, for expanded clones, a class.

TRBV6-2/TRBV6-3,few,TRBJ1-5,.,CASSFGQLGAFQPQHF,TGTGCCAGCAGTTTCGGACAGCTCGGGGCCTTCCAGCCCCAGCATTTT
TRBV5-1,many,TRBJ2-7,.,CASMWDKSYEQYF,TGCGCCAGCATGTGGGACAAGTCCTACGAGCAGTACTTC
TRBV20-1,many,TRBJ2-7,.,CSAIAGSVYEQYF,TGCAGTGCTATTGCGGGATCGGTCTACGAGCAGTACTTC
TRBV5-1,.,TRBJ2-7,.,CASSSGQSSYEQYF,TGCGCCAGCAGCTCCGGACAGAGCTCCTACGAGCAGTACTTC
TRBV5-4,many,TRBJ2-7,TRBD2,CASSHGTSGSSEQYF,TGTGCCAGCAGCCACGGGACTAGCGGGAGTAGCGAGCAGTACTTC
TRBV20-1,many,TRBJ2-2,TRBD1,CSASTGHTGELFF,TGCAGTGCATCGACAGGGCACACCGGGGAGCTGTTTTTT
TRBV19,many,TRBJ1-2,TRBD1,CASSMKQGRNYGYTF,TGTGCCAGTAGTATGAAACAGGGGAGGAACTATGGCTACACCTTC
TRBV20-1,many,TRBJ2-3,.,CSASAPRGSTDTQYF,TGCAGTGCTAGCGCCCCCCGCGGGAGCACAGATACGCAGTATTTT
TRBV6-5,many,TRBJ1-5,.,CASSYSFGGGSNQPQHF,TGTGCCAGCAGTTACTCTTTTGGGGGAGGAAGCAATCAGCCCCAGCATTTT
TRBV7-2,.,TRBJ2-7,TRBD1,CASSQGTGGYEQYF,TGTGCCAGCAGCCAGGGGACAGGGGGCTACGAGCAGTACTTC
TRBV6-5,.,TRBJ2-7,TRBD2,CASSYSSGETYEQYF,TGTGCCAGCAGTTACTCGAGCGGGGAGACCTACGAGCAGTACTTC
TRBV5-4,many,TRBJ2-5,.,CASSLAGVAETQYF,TGTGCCAGCAGCTTGGCGGGAGTCGCAGAGACCCAGTACTTC
TRBV28,.,TRBJ1-1,TRBD1,CASGTPGGQFTNTEAFF,TGTGCCAGCGGAACCCCCGGGGGACAGTTTACGAACACTGAGGCTTTCTTT
TRBV2,many,TRBJ2-7,TRBD1,CASCPIRQGHYEQYF,TGTGCCAGCTGTCCGATCCGACAGGGCCACTACGAGCAGTACTTC
TRBV7-6,many,TRBJ2-2,.,CASSRYAGNTGELFF,TGTGCCAGCAGCCGTTACGCGGGGAACACCGGGGAGCTGTTTTTT
TRBV6-5,many,TRBJ1-2,.,CASSYSHPGSYGYTF,TGTGCCAGCAGTTACTCTCATCCGGGATCCTATGGCTACACCTTC
TRBV6-1,.,TRBJ2-7,TRBD2,CASSEAASGPYEQYF,TGTGCCAGCAGTGAAGCGGCTAGCGGGCCCTACGAGCAGTACTTC
TRBV20-1,.,TRBJ1-3,.,CSAPRSGSGNTIYF,TGCAGTGCGCCTCGTTCAGGGTCTGGAAACACCATATATTTT
TRBV20-1,many,TRBJ2-3,TRBD2,CSAVPTSGRTDTQYF,TGCAGTGCCGTCCCCACTAGCGGGAGGACAGATACGCAGTATTTT
TRBV20-1,many,TRBJ1-1,.,CSARVGYTEAFF,TGCAGTGCTAGAGTTGGGTACACTGAAGCTTTCTTT
TRBV11-2,few,TRBJ1-1,.,CASSFKGAGSEAFF,TGTGCCAGCAGCTTCAAGGGAGCCGGGTCTGAAGCTTTCTTT
TRBV15,many,TRBJ1-2,.,CATTAVGGRNYGYTF,TGTGCCACCACCGCGGTAGGGGGACGAAACTATGGCTACACCTTC
TRBV19,many,TRBJ2-5,TRBD2,CATREVAGVGETQYF,TGTGCCACGAGGGAGGTGGCGGGAGTTGGAGAGACCCAGTACTTC
TRBV4-2,many,TRBJ1-1,.,CASSLEGREAFF,TGTGCCAGCAGCTTGGAAGGGCGTGAAGCTTTCTTT
TRBV27,many,TRBJ2-7,.,CASSLAGRVYEQYF,TGTGCCAGCAGTTTAGCGGGAAGGGTCTACGAGCAGTACTTC
TRBV6-1,many,TRBJ2-2,TRBD1,CASSGGGGQGIGGELFF,TGTGCCAGCAGTGGGGGAGGGGGACAGGGTATCGGCGGGGAGCTGTTTTTT
TRBV3-1,many,TRBJ2-2,TRBD2,CASSQEWGTSSGELFF,TGTGCCAGCAGCCAAGAATGGGGGACTAGTAGCGGGGAGCTGTTTTTT
TRBV12-3/TRBV12-4,many,TRBJ1-1,.,CASSLARRSTVEAFF,TGTGCCAGCAGTTTAGCGCGGAGGTCTACAGTTGAAGCTTTCTTT
TRBV28,.,TRBJ1-5,TRBD1,CASSHRQGFPSNQPQHF,TGTGCCAGCAGCCATCGACAGGGATTCCCTAGCAATCAGCCCCAGCATTTT
TRBV13,many,TRBJ1-2,TRBD1,CASSFYKNYRDRDNQDYGYTF,TGTGCCAGCAGCTTCTACAAAAACTACCGGGACAGGGACAATCAAGACTATGGCTACACCTTC
TRBV20-1,many,TRBJ1-2,.,CSASRDRFRGYTF,TGCAGTGCCAGCCGGGATCGATTTAGAGGCTACACCTTC
TRBV24-1,once,TRBJ2-5,.,CATSDLERGEETQYF,TGTGCCACCAGTGATTTGGAGAGGGGAGAAGAGACCCAGTACTTC
TRBV12-3/TRBV12-4,.,TRBJ2-5,TRBD2,CASGPGLAGDQYF,TGTGCCAGCGGCCCCGGACTAGCGGGGGACCAGTACTTC
TRBV20-1,.,TRBJ2-7,.,CSARDSEPRVEQYF,TGCAGTGCTAGAGATTCGGAGCCACGGGTCGAGCAGTACTTC
TRBV14,many,TRBJ2-7,.,CASSQSQGTYEQYF,TGTGCCAGCAGCCAATCCCAGGGCACCTACGAGCAGTACTTC
TRBV6-2/TRBV6-3,few,TRBJ2-4,TRBD2,CASRAGEPNIQYF,TGTGCCAGTCGGGCGGGGGAACCAAACATTCAGTACTTC
TRBV28,many,TRBJ1-2,.,CASWSGGGYTF,TGTGCCAGCTGGTCTGGGGGTGGCTACACCTTC
TRBV28,many,TRBJ1-2,.,CASSTRGADYGYTF,TGTGCCAGCAGCACCCGGGGGGCAGACTATGGCTACACCTTC
TRBV15,.,TRBJ1-1,TRBD1,CATSRDRQGGTEAFF,TGTGCCACCAGCAGAGATCGTCAGGGGGGCACTGAAGCTTTCTTT
TRBV28,.,TRBJ2-5,.,CASRRVGQETQYF,TGTGCCAGCAGGAGGGTTGGGCAAGAGACCCAGTACTTC
TRBV6-1,.,TRBJ1-2,TRBD1,CASSVSLGGTGYYGYTF,TGTGCCAGCAGTGTATCCCTGGGGGGGACAGGGTACTATGGCTACACCTTC
TRBV19,many,TRBJ1-1,.,CASSEGIFLDTEAFF,TGTGCCAGTAGTGAAGGGATTTTTTTGGACACTGAAGCTTTCTTT
TRBV29-1,many,TRBJ2-7,TRBD2,CSVGFTSGSSEQYF,TGCAGCGTTGGCTTTACTAGCGGGAGTTCCGAGCAGTACTTC
TRBV28,many,TRBJ2-7,.,CASRLRGAYEQYF,TGTGCCAGCAGGCTACGGGGCGCCTACGAGCAGTACTTC
TRBV12-3/TRBV12-4,many,TRBJ1-3,.,CASRPGTRNTIYF,TGTGCCAGCAGACCCGGGACACGAAACACCATATATTTT
TRBV6-1,.,TRBJ2-7,.,CASSGHGQGTIYEQYF,TGTGCCAGCAGTGGCCACGGTCAGGGGACCATCTACGAGCAGTACTTC
TRBV2,many,TRBJ2-5,.,CASSLVRVETQYF,TGTGCCAGCAGTCTAGTTAGGGTAGAGACCCAGTACTTC
TRBV24-1,many,TRBJ2-5,.,CATSDHGGRMVETQYF,TGTGCCACCAGTGATCATGGGGGGAGGATGGTAGAGACCCAGTACTTC
TRBV20-1,many,TRBJ2-7,.,CSARGASASYEQYF,TGCAGTGCGCGCGGGGCCAGTGCCTCCTACGAGCAGTACTTC
TRBV12-3/TRBV12-4,.,TRBJ1-1,TRBD1,CASTIGQAPGSRNTEAFF,TGTGCCAGCACCATCGGACAGGCCCCTGGGTCCCGGAACACTGAAGCTTTCTTT
TRBV5-1,many,TRBJ2-7,.,CASSRQTGESAYEQYF,TGCGCCAGCAGCCGCCAGACAGGCGAATCAGCATACGAGCAGTACTTC
TRBV9,few,TRBJ1-5,.,CASMARQPQHF,TGTGCCAGCATGGCTCGTCAGCCCCAGCATTTT
TRBV3-1,.,TRBJ1-1,.,CASSQDQGRAAFF,TGTGCCAGCAGCCAAGATCAGGGGAGGGCGGCTTTCTTT
TRBV28,.,TRBJ2-7,.,CASNRGNRDEQYF,TGTGCCAGCAATCGGGGCAATCGGGACGAGCAGTACTTC
TRBV20-1,many,TRBJ2-2,.,CSASSKTNTGELFF,TGCAGTGCTAGTAGTAAGACGAACACCGGGGAGCTGTTTTTT
TRBV30,.,TRBJ2-7,.,CAWKRANRPAYEQYF,TGTGCCTGGAAGAGGGCGAACAGGCCAGCCTACGAGCAGTACTTC
TRBV27,many,TRBJ2-3,TRBD2,CASTVGGWTDTQYF,TGTGCCAGCACTGTCGGGGGGTGGACAGATACGCAGTATTTT